Shown below are 10 T cell receptor beta chains from a single sample sequenced in a study of blood T cells in healthy people across ages. Alongside a J-beta primer mix, a sample-barcoded 5' primer served in a second PCR lasting about 7 to 12 cycles. TCRdb called the 5' RACE reads again in MiXCR, with one record for every CDR3 protein. This table holds under 2 million distinct CDR3 sequences, around 35% found once. Source material: blood. These receptor sequences come from a woman in her 30s in good health.

Comment on this clonotype: Sequence at one end of the junction differs from germline and may be a read error. The V gene is TRBV20-1, the J gene TRBJ2-1, with a possible D match to TRBD2 (5 bases). CDR1 is DFQATT and CDR2 is SNEGSKA in the germline V gene (reference sequence). CDR3 length: 13 amino acids. The DNA of the CDR3 is TGCAGTGCGTCCAGCGGACCCTACAACGAGCAGTTCTTC. Translating it yields CSASSGPYNEQFF.

To note about this clonotype: The CDR3 end shows no conserved phenylalanine or tryptophan, and so a read error is likely. V gene TRBV6-6 combines with J gene TRBJ1-2, with TRBD1 as a possible D gene (6 bases). The CDR3 has 15 amino acids. Trimming pared 2 bases from V and 4 bases from J, leaving 14 bases between. The germline gives CDR1 MNHNY, CDR2 SVGAGI (reference sequence). CDR3 sequence: CASSYARTDSYGYTC. The CDR3 DNA follows: TGTGCCAGCAGTTACGCCAGGACAGACTCCTATGGCTACACCTGC.

This clonotype was seen just once. The chain employs TRBV27 and TRBJ1-2, with D possibly matching TRBD1 (6 bases). The germline V gene encodes CDR1 MNHEY and CDR2 SMNVEV (reference sequence). The CDR3 length is 14 residues. The V end was cut by 5 bases, the J end by 2 bases, with 12 bases between. Written as DNA, the CDR3 is TGTGCCAGCAGTATAGGGGGGGGCAACTATGGCTACACCTTC. Translated: CASSIGGGNYGYTF.

CDR3 nucleotide sequence: TGTGCCAGCGAAGGGTACAATGAGCAGTTCTTC. Protein sequence: CASEGYNEQFF. The rearrangement uses TRBV12-3 or TRBV12-4 and TRBJ2-1; D unclear. V was clipped by 8 bases and J by 4 bases, with 6 bases between them. The CDR3 is 11 amino acids.

Note on this clonotype: One end of the junction varies from germline; a read error may be responsible. The chain uses TRBV6-1 and TRBJ1-2, with D uncertain. The CDR3 consists of 15 residues. CDR1 is MNHNS and CDR2 is SASEGT in the germline V gene. The CDR3 DNA follows: TGTGCCGGCAGTGAGTCGGTCAGTGTCTTCTATGGCTACACCTTC. It is translated as CAGSESVSVFYGYTF.

The V and J genes are TRBV4-1 and TRBJ1-1; the D gene is possibly TRBD1 (6 bases). Per germline, CDR1 MGHRA and CDR2 YSYEKL. The CDR3 contains 17 residues. V lost 5 bases to trimming and J lost 4 bases, with 23 bases between them. Here the CDR3 reads CASSLNHGQFLVTEAFF. The CDR3 DNA reads as TGCGCCAGCAGCTTGAATCATGGACAGTTCTTAGTCACTGAAGCTTTCTTT.

V usage is TRBV3-1 and J usage is TRBJ1-5; no reliable D call. The CDR3 extends over 15 amino acids. CDR1 and CDR2 from the germline V gene are LGHDT and YNNKEL (reference sequence). Trimming left V 1 base short and J 3 bases short, with 10 bases between. CDR3 in amino acids: CASSQGAQLNQPQHF. The CDR3 DNA reads as TGTGCCAGCAGCCAAGGTGCACAGCTCAATCAGCCCCAGCATTTT.

As regards this clonotype: A much larger clone lies a single base off, so this may be a read error. The J gene is TRBJ2-7, the V gene TRBV10-3, with TRBD1 matching 12 bases. Looked up from germline, CDR1 is ENHRY and CDR2 is SYGVKD. V shed 6 bases and J 6 bases; nucleotides not matched to a gene: 6. The CDR3 extends over 14 amino acids. The CDR3 loop is CAIRGGTGGLEQYF. As DNA, the CDR3 is TGTGCCATCAGGGGAGGGACAGGGGGCCTCGAGCAGTACTTC.

This clonotype was observed many times. J is TRBJ2-6 and V is TRBV29-1; D unclear. Germline V gives CDR1 SQVTM, CDR2 ANQGSEA. The CDR3 spans 13 residues. V lost 7 bases and J 1 base, leaving 8 bases between the germline ends. CDR3 DNA sequence: TGCAGCGCAGACGTTTCTGGGGCCAACGTCCTGACTTTC. Amino acid sequence: CSADVSGANVLTF.

With respect to this clonotype: A much larger clonotype is one base distant, so this may be a read error. The V and J genes are TRBV29-1 and TRBJ2-7; a weak D match, TRBD2 (5 bases). This CDR3 has 9 residues. Germline values: CDR1 SQVTM, CDR2 ANQGSEA. CDR3 DNA sequence: TGCAACGTCGGGGATCCCCAGTACTTC. Its translation is CNVGDPQYF.